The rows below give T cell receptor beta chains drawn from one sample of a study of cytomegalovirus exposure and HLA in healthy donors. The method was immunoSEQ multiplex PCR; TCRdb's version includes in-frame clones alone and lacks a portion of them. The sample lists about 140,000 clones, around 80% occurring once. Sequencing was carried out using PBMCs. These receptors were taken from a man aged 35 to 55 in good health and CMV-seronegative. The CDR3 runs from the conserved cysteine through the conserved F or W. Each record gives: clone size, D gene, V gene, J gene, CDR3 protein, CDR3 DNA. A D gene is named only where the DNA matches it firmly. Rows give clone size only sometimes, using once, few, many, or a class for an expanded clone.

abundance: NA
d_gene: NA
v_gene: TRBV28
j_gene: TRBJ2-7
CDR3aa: CASSSPSDSLAYEQYF
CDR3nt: TGTGCCAGCAGTTCCCCTTCCGACAGTCTAGCCTACGAGCAGTACTTC

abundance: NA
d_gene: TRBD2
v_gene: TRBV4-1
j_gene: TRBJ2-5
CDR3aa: CASSQENLSGRETQYF
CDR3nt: TGCGCCAGCAGCCAAGAAAACCTGTCCGGGAGGGAGACCCAGTACTTC

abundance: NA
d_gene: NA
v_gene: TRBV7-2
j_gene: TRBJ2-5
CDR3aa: CASTMGLRETQYF
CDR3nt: TGTGCCAGCACCATGGGGCTAAGAGAGACCCAGTACTTC

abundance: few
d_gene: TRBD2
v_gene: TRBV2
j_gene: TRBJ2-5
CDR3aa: CASSEYGGGWREQYF
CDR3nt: TGTGCCAGCAGTGAGTACGGGGGGGGTTGGCGAGAGCAGTACTTC

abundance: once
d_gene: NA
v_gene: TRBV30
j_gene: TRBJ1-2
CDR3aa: CAWEGAPIYGYTF
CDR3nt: TGTGCCTGGGAGGGAGCCCCTATATATGGCTACACCTTC

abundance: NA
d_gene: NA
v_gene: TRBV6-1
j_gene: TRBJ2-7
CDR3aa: CASRDRWREQYF
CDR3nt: TGTGCCAGTAGAGATCGCTGGAGGGAGCAGTACTTC

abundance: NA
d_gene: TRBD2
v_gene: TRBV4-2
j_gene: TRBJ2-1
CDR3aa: CASSHPTSGVTYNEQFF
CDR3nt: TGTGCCAGCAGCCACCCGACTAGCGGTGTCACCTACAATGAGCAGTTCTTC

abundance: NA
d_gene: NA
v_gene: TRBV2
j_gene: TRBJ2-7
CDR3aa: CASRSQGDGQYF
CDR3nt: TGTGCCAGCAGGTCCCAGGGCGACGGGCAGTACTTC

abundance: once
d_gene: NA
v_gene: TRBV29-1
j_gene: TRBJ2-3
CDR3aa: CSALPGVDTQYF
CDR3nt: TGCAGCGCCTTACCCGGGGTAGATACGCAGTATTTT

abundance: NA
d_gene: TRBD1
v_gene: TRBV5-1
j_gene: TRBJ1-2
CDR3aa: CASSVTGGDYGYTF
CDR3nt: TGCGCCAGCAGCGTGACAGGGGGCGACTATGGCTACACCTTC

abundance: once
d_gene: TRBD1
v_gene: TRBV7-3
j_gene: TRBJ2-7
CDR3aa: CASSYRGAYEQYF
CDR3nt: TGTGCCAGCAGTTACAGGGGTGCGTACGAGCAGTACTTC

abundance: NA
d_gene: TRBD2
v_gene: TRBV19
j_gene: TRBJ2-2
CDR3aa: CAILGTSGELFF
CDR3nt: TGTGCCATCCTAGGGACTAGCGGGGAGCTGTTTTTT

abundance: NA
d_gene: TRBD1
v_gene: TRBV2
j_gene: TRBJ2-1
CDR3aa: CASSEALIRTGFWNEQFF
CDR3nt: TGTGCCAGCAGTGAAGCGCTTATTAGGACAGGGTTTTGGAATGAGCAGTTCTTC

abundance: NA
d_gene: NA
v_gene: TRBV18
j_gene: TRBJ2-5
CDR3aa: CASSFDTKGTQYF
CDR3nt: TGTGCCAGCTCATTTGACACAAAAGGGACCCAGTACTTC

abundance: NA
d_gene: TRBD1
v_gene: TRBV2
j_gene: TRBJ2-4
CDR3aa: CATTRDRGDKNIQYF
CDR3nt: TGTGCCACGACTCGGGACAGGGGAGACAAAAACATTCAGTACTTC

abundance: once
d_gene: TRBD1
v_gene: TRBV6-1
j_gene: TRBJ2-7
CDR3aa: CASSDRQGDYEQYF
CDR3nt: TGTGCCAGCAGTGATAGACAGGGGGACTACGAGCAGTACTTC

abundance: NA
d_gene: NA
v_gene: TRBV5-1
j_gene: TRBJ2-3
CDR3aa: CASSPDLSSTDTQYF
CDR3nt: TGCGCCAGCAGCCCGGACTTATCTAGCACAGATACGCAGTATTTT

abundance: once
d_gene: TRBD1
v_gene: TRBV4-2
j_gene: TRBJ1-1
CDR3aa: CASSPRTGEYTEAFF
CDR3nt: TGTGCCAGCAGCCCCCGGACAGGGGAGTACACTGAAGCTTTCTTT

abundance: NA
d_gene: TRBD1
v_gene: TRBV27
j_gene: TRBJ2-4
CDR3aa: CASTLTGPLAKNIQYF
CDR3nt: TGTGCCAGCACCCTGACAGGGCCCTTAGCCAAAAACATTCAGTACTTC

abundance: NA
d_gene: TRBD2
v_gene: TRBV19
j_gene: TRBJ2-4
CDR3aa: CASSHRVNVLAGDIAKNIQYF
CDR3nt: TGTGCCAGTAGTCACAGGGTAAACGTGCTAGCGGGGGATATAGCCAAAAACATTCAGTACTTC

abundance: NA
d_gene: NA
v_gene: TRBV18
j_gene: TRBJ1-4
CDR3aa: CASSPNEAVANEKLFF
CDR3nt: TGTGCCAGCTCACCAAACGAGGCGGTTGCTAATGAAAAACTGTTTTTT

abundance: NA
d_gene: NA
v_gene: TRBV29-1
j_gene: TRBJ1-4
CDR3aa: CSVDGQSVNEKLFF
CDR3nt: TGCAGCGTTGATGGACAGAGCGTTAATGAAAAACTGTTTTTT

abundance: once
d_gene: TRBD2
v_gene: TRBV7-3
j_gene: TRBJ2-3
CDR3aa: CASSFWSGGPTDTQYF
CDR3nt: TGTGCCAGCAGCTTTTGGAGCGGGGGCCCCACAGATACGCAGTATTTT

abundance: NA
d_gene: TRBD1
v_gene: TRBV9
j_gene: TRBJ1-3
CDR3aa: CASSAGTGTGNTIYF
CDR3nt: TGTGCCAGCAGCGCAGGGACAGGGACTGGAAACACCATATATTTT

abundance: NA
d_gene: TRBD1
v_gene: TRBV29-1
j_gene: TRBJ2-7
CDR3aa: CSVEGQGAYEQYF
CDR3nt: TGCAGCGTTGAGGGACAGGGGGCCTACGAGCAGTACTTC

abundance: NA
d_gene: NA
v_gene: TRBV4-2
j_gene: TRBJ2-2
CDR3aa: CASSQGASEHTGELFF
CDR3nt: TGTGCCAGCAGCCAAGGGGCTAGCGAGCATACCGGGGAGCTGTTTTTT

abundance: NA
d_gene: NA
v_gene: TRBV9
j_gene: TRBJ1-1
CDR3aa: CASSPRGVQDTEAFF
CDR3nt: TGTGCCAGCAGCCCGCGCGGGGTCCAGGACACTGAAGCTTTCTTT

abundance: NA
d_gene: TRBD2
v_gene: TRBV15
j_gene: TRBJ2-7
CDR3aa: CATSRGGGTYEQYF
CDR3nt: TGTGCCACCAGCAGAGGCGGGGGGACCTACGAGCAGTACTTC

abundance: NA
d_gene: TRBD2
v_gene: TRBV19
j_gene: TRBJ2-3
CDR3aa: CASSTLAGADTQYF
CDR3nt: TGTGCCAGTAGTACCCTAGCGGGGGCCGATACGCAGTATTTT

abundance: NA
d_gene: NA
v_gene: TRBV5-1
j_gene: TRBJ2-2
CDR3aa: CASSLATTSSNTGELFF
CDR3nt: TGCGCCAGCAGCTTGGCCACGACAAGCTCGAACACCGGGGAGCTGTTTTTT

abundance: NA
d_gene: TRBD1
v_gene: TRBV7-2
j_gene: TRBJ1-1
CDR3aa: CASSVTGGWTEAFF
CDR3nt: TGTGCCAGCAGCGTTACAGGGGGATGGACTGAAGCTTTCTTT

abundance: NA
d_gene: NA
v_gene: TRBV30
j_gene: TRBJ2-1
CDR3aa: CAWSLKRPQFF
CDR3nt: TGTGCCTGGAGTCTTAAGCGACCGCAGTTCTTC

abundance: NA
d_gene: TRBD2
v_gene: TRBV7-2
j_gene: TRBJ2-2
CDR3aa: CASSLLGGDRTGELFF
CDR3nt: TGTGCCAGCAGCCTCCTGGGGGGGGATAGAACCGGGGAGCTGTTTTTT

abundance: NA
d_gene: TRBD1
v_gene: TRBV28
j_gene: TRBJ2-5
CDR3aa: CASTPRSVRTGVRETQYF
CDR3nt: TGTGCCAGCACTCCTCGGAGCGTGAGGACAGGCGTAAGGGAGACCCAGTACTTC

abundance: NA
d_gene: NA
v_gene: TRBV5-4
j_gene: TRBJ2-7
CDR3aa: CASSLATASYEQYF
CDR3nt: TGTGCCAGCAGCTTGGCGACAGCGAGCTACGAGCAGTACTTC

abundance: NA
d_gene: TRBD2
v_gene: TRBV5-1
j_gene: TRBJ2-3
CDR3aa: CASIRDGGGDTQYF
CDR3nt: TGCGCCAGCATCCGTGACGGGGGGGGTGATACGCAGTATTTT

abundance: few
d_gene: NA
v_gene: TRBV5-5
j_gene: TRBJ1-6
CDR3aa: CASSLGPAGNSPLHF
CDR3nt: TGTGCCAGCAGCTTGGGCCCGGCCGGGAATTCACCCCTCCACTTT

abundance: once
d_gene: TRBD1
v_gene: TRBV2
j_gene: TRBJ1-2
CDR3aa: CASSLDRSYYGYTF
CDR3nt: TGTGCCAGCAGTCTGGACAGGTCTTACTATGGCTACACCTTC

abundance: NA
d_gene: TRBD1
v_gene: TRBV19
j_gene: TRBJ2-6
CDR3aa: CASREGQGSGANVLTF
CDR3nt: TGTGCCAGTAGAGAGGGACAGGGATCTGGGGCCAACGTCCTGACTTTC

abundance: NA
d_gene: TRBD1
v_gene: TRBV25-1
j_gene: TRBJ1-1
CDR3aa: CASSANPGTANTEAFF
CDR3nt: TGTGCCAGCAGTGCGAACCCCGGGACAGCGAACACTGAAGCTTTCTTT

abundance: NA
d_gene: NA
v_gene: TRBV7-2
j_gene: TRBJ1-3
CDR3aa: CASSLSLYSGNTIYF
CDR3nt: TGTGCCAGCAGCTTAAGCCTTTACTCTGGAAACACCATATATTTT

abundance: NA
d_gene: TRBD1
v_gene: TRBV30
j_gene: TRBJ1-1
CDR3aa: CAWSPTGVVGFF
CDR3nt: TGTGCCTGGAGTCCTACAGGGGTAGTTGGTTTCTTT

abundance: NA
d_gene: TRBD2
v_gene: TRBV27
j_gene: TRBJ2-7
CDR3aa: CASRSSGAGEQYF
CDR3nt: TGTGCCAGCAGAAGTAGCGGAGCGGGGGAGCAGTACTTC

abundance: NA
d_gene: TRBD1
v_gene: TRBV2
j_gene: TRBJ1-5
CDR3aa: CASSLGTGGIQPQHF
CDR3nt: TGTGCCAGCAGTCTGGGGACAGGGGGGATTCAGCCCCAGCATTTT

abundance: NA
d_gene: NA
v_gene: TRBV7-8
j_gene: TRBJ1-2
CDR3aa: CASSYTGNYQGYTF
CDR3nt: TGTGCCAGCAGCTACACAGGGAATTATCAGGGCTACACCTTC